A single sample is the source of the 6 T cell receptor beta chains below, sequenced in a study of T cell responses to AZD1222 COVID-19 vaccine. Some clones are missing from TCRdb's copy, which holds only in-frame ones; the method was immunoSEQ multiplex PCR. The sample shows 90,000 to 150,000 clones, more than 75% of them seen only once. Material: peripheral blood, obtained on day 0 of AZD1222 vaccination. The receptors were gathered from an adult in good health.

The chain combines TRBV4-1 with TRBJ1-3, with a possible D match to TRBD1 (6 bases). The CDR3 covers 18 residues. Germline CDR1 and CDR2: MGHRA and YSYEKL. The V and J ends lost 0 bases and 1 base respectively, with 16 bases between them. The CDR3 nucleotides read TGCGCCAGCAGCCAAGATAGGGGGGGCTTGGGATCTGGAAACACCATATATTTT. Protein product: CASSQDRGGLGSGNTIYF.

CDR3 loop: CASSVGLSSYNSPLHF. The CDR3 DNA reads as TGTGCCAGCAGCGTAGGACTGAGCTCCTATAATTCACCCCTCCACTTT. This chain uses TRBV9 with TRBJ1-6; no clear D gene. Trimming removed 0 bases at V and 0 bases at J, with 7 bases between. This CDR3 spans 16 amino acids. CDR1 SGDLS and CDR2 YYNGEE come from the germline V gene. Together with reference TRBV9 and TRBJ1-6, the CDR3 gives the full variable domain: DSGVTQTPKHLITATGQRVTLRCSPRSGDLSVYWYQQSLDQGLQFLIQYYNGEERAKGNILERFSAQQFPDLHSELNLSSLELGDSALYFCASSVGLSSYNSPLHFGNGTRLTVT.

The V and J genes are TRBV6-1 and TRBJ2-5, with D perhaps matching TRBD1 (6 bases). Germline-derived CDR1 and CDR2 are MNHNS and SASEGT. This CDR3 contains 16 residues. V shed 0 bases and J shed 3 bases, with 14 bases lying between them. CDR3 loop: CASSEAVGGGEETQYF. CDR3 DNA sequence: TGTGCCAGCAGTGAAGCAGTAGGGGGTGGGGAAGAGACCCAGTACTTC.

The chain carries TRBV18 and TRBJ1-3, with TRBD1 identical over 7 bases. With V trimmed by 2 bases and J by 1 base, 5 bases remained unmatched. This CDR3 contains 16 residues. In germline, CDR1 is KGHSH, CDR2 LQKENI. The CDR3 protein is CASSPLEGASGNTIYF. CDR3 nucleotide sequence: TGTGCCAGCTCACCATTGGAGGGGGCATCTGGAAACACCATATATTTT.

The chain uses TRBV14 and TRBJ2-1; the match to TRBD2 covers 10 bases. The germline V gene has CDR1 SGHDN and CDR2 FVKESK. There are 18 residues in the CDR3. The trim removed 0 bases at V and 3 bases at J, leaving 8 bases unmatched. The CDR3 region has the DNA TGTGCCAGCAGCCAAGATGACCTAGCGGGGGTCGTCTACAATGAGCAGTTCTTC. This codes for CASSQDDLAGVVYNEQFF.

The V and J genes are TRBV4-2 and TRBJ2-7, with TRBD1 identical over 9 bases. CDR3 length equals 15 residues. With 3 bases clipped from V and 1 base from J, the junction kept 4 bases outside the gene matches. Per germline, CDR1 LGHNA and CDR2 YNFKEQ. CDR3 nucleotide sequence: TGTGCCAGCAGCCACCCCGGGACAGGGTCCTACGAGCAGTACTTC. Translation gives CASSHPGTGSYEQYF.